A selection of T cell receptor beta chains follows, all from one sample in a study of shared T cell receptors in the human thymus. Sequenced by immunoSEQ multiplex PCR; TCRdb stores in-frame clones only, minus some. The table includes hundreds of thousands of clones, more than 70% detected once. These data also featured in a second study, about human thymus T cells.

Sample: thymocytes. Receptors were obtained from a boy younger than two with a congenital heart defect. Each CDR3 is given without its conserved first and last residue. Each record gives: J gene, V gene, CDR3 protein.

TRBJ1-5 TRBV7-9 ASSFHGAGGNQPQH
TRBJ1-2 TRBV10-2 ASSESAYGYT
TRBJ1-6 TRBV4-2 ASSLGSSYNSPLH
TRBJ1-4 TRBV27 ASSLYRQGGEKLF
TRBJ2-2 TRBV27 ASSKRGQNTGELF
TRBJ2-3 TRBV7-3 ASSLNISGGPSTDTQY
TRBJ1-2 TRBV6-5 ASSYPTGDGYT
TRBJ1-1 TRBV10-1 ASRSGTGRAF
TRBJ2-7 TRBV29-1 SVIYGAPTYEQY
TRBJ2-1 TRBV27 ASSQSATRPYNEQF
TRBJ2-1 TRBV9 ASSVRDSYNEQF
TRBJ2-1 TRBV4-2 ASSQAVGAYDEQF
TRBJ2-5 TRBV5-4 ASSFIGLAGGKQETQY
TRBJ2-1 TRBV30 AWSTGTGLTFNEQF
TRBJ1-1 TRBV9 ASSVDRGLS
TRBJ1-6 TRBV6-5 ASSYSRGSGSPLH